These 24 T cell receptor beta chains were all obtained from the same sample, sequenced in a study of cytomegalovirus exposure and HLA in healthy donors. Primers included in the PCR were 60 Vbeta and 13 Jbeta primers. Method: immunoSEQ multiplex PCR; TCRdb's copy keeps in-frame clones and lacks some. This table holds more than 60,000 clones, about 78% found once. The sample taken for sequencing was PBMCs. The receptors originated from a man aged 18-30 years in good health and CMV-seronegative.

The gene calls are TRBV28 and TRBJ1-1; D is unresolved. The CDR3 totals 12 residues. Germline V gene sequence: CDR1 MDHEN, CDR2 SYDVKM. With 11 bases removed from V and 1 base from J, the gap between germline ends came to 11 bases. The CDR3 DNA is TGTGCCCTCACTCCGCCGAACACTGAAGCTTTCTTT. Its protein is CALTPPNTEAFF.

This chain connects TRBV6-1 to TRBJ1-2, with TRBD1 matching 8 bases. The J segment lost 8 bases and the V segment lost 7 bases, leaving 15 bases of the junction unmatched. This CDR3 contains 15 residues. The germline gives CDR1 MNHNS, CDR2 SASEGT. The CDR3: CASTWTGIPLSGYTF. The DNA of the CDR3 is TGTGCCAGCACGTGGACAGGGATCCCCCTATCAGGCTACACCTTC.

The V gene is TRBV7-8, the J gene TRBJ2-5, with TRBD1 as a possible D gene (6 bases). The CDR3 extends over 14 amino acids. Trimming removed 3 bases from V and 1 base from J, with 9 bases in between. Germline V gene sequence: CDR1 SGHVS, CDR2 FQNEAQ. CDR3 amino acids: CASSFTGIQETQYF. The CDR3 DNA reads TGTGCCAGCAGCTTCACAGGGATCCAAGAGACCCAGTACTTC.

The V call is TRBV18, the J call TRBJ2-3; D is perhaps TRBD1 (6 bases). Germline assignment: CDR1 KGHSH and CDR2 LQKENI. Trimming stripped 2 bases from V and 6 bases from J, with 15 bases between. The CDR3 consists of 15 residues. The CDR3 DNA is TGTGCCAGCTCACCAGGTCAGGGGAGTAGGGATACGCAGTATTTT. It translates to CASSPGQGSRDTQYF.

The genes are TRBV5-1 and TRBJ2-5; D unclear. Germline V gene lookup returns CDR1 SGHRS and CDR2 YFSETQ. The CDR3 runs to 14 residues. Deletions cut 0 bases from V and 4 bases from J, with 10 bases between. The CDR3 coding sequence is TGCGCCAGCAGCTTGGATCCGGGTTCAGAGACCCAGTACTTC. Translation: CASSLDPGSETQYF.

V usage is TRBV19 and J usage is TRBJ1-1; D gene unclear. Trimming left V 4 bases short and J 3 bases short, with 15 bases between. CDR1 LNHDA and CDR2 SQIVND come from the germline V gene (reference sequence). The CDR3 has 15 residues. The CDR3 DNA reads TGTGCCAGTAGTACCCTGGGGAGTATCGACACTGAAGCTTTCTTT. Residues: CASSTLGSIDTEAFF.

V and J are TRBV4-2 and TRBJ2-3; tentative D call: TRBD1 (5 bases). Trimming stripped 0 bases from V and 1 base from J, with 11 bases between. Germline CDR1 is LGHNA and CDR2 is YNFKEQ. This CDR3 has 16 residues. DNA for the CDR3: TGTGCCAGCAGCCAAGATGGGGCATACGGCACAGATACGCAGTATTTT. Residues: CASSQDGAYGTDTQYF.

The chain is built from TRBV29-1 and TRBJ1-2; TRBD1 might be the D (6 bases). V lost 2 bases and J lost 0, with 10 bases in between. The CDR3 is 14 residues long. The germline gives CDR1 SQVTM, CDR2 ANQGSEA. For the CDR3, the DNA is TGCAGCGTTGAACGGGGGGGCCCTAACTATGGCTACACCTTC. Its translation is CSVERGGPNYGYTF.

This clone was seen more than once but under ten times. This chain connects TRBV29-1 to TRBJ2-5, with 7 nucleotides matching TRBD1. J lost 5 bases, V lost 6 bases, and 12 bases had no gene match. CDR1 and CDR2 from the germline V gene are SQVTM and ANQGSEA. The CDR3 has 14 residues. The CDR3 coding sequence is TGCAGCGTCCTACCGACAGGGCTGCGGGAGACCCAGTACTTC. This encodes CSVLPTGLRETQYF.

The V and J genes are TRBV4-3 and TRBJ2-2, with a weak D call TRBD1 (5 bases). Germline assignment: CDR1 LGHNA and CDR2 YSLEER. The CDR3 sequence is 15 residues long. V was pared by 1 base and J by 2 bases, with 8 bases between. Written as DNA, the CDR3 is TGCGCCAGCAGCCAAGTAAGGGGAAACACCGGGGAGCTGTTTTTT. It translates to CASSQVRGNTGELFF.

CDR3 sequence: CASSPRTGGYEQYF. CDR3 sequence (DNA): TGTGCCAGCTCACCACGGACAGGGGGGTACGAGCAGTACTTC. The chain uses TRBV18 and TRBJ2-7, with 10 bases lining up with TRBD1. Germline CDR1 is KGHSH and CDR2 is LQKENI. J lost 4 bases, V lost 1 base, and 1 base had no gene match. This CDR3 has 14 amino acids.

V gene TRBV7-2 combines with J gene TRBJ1-5, with D possibly matching TRBD1 (6 bases). Germline V gene sequence: CDR1 SGHTA, CDR2 FQGNSA. The CDR3 has 17 residues. Trimming shortened V by 0 bases and J by 0 bases, and 12 bases separated the two germline ends. The CDR3 sequence: CASSLAGGPYSNQPQHF. CDR3 nucleotides: TGTGCCAGCAGCTTAGCGGGGGGGCCCTATAGCAATCAGCCCCAGCATTTT.

V gene TRBV29-1 combines with J gene TRBJ2-1, with D perhaps matching TRBD1 (5 bases). The CDR3 consists of 13 residues. Trimming cost V 3 bases and J 7 bases, with 13 bases left between them. Germline V CDR1 and CDR2: SQVTM, ANQGSEA. CDR3 protein: CSVDRDQTNEQFF. The CDR3 region has the DNA TGCAGCGTTGACAGGGATCAAACTAATGAGCAGTTCTTC.

V usage is TRBV9 and J usage is TRBJ2-5, with D perhaps matching TRBD1 (6 bases). Germline CDR1 is SGDLS and CDR2 is YYNGEE. This CDR3 spans 14 amino acids. V was pared by 4 bases and J by 4 bases, with 14 bases between. CDR3 loop: CASSYRDIRETQYF. CDR3 DNA sequence: TGTGCCAGCAGCTACCGGGACATTCGAGAGACCCAGTACTTC.

This chain joins TRBV27 and TRBJ1-6; TRBD1 is a possible D gene (5 bases). The CDR3 totals 17 residues. The V end was cut by 1 base, the J end by 0 bases, with 10 bases between. Germline V gives CDR1 MNHEY, CDR2 SMNVEV (reference sequence). CDR3 DNA: TGTGCCAGCAGTTTATTGACAGCTAGCTCCTATAATTCACCCCTCCACTTT. This translates into CASSLLTASSYNSPLHF.

This clone was detected once. The chain combines TRBV29-1 with TRBJ1-2; no reliable D call. The V end was cut by 3 bases, the J end by 4 bases, with 3 bases between. The CDR3 has 10 amino acids. From germline, CDR1 is SQVTM and CDR2 ANQGSEA. The chain's CDR3 is CSVDIYGYTF. CDR3 coding DNA: TGCAGCGTTGACATCTATGGCTACACCTTC.

V gene TRBV9 combines with J gene TRBJ1-5; no clear D gene. This CDR3 is built from 16 residues. V gave up 4 bases and J gave up 0 bases, with 14 bases separating them. Germline-derived CDR1 and CDR2 are SGDLS and YYNGEE. The CDR3 region is CASSIRNNYSNQPQHF. The CDR3 region has the DNA TGTGCCAGCAGCATCCGAAACAATTATAGCAATCAGCCCCAGCATTTT.

For the CDR3, the DNA is TGTGCCAGCAGCTTAGTGTCCACAACTAATGAAAAACTGTTTTTT. This encodes CASSLVSTTNEKLFF. V and J are TRBV7-2 and TRBJ1-4, with D hard to call. V was shortened by 1 base and J by 0 bases, with 6 bases between the two germline ends. The germline V gene has CDR1 SGHTA and CDR2 FQGNSA. The length of the CDR3 is 15 residues.

The chain is built from TRBV14 and TRBJ2-7; 8 bases align to TRBD1. V lost 2 bases, J lost 3 bases, and 12 bases stayed unmatched. This CDR3 has 17 amino acids. Germline assignment: CDR1 SGHDN and CDR2 FVKESK. CDR3 DNA: TGTGCCAGCAGCCAAACGACTTGGACAGGGAATGGCTACGAGCAGTACTTC. This translates into CASSQTTWTGNGYEQYF.

The rearrangement joins TRBV15 to TRBJ2-3, with D possibly being TRBD2 (6 bases). The germline CDR1 and CDR2 sequences are LNHNV and YYDKDF (reference sequence). The CDR3 is 15 residues long. Trimming cost V 3 bases and J 5 bases, with 15 bases left between them. CDR3 amino acids: CATSSRLGSGDTQYF. In DNA form, the CDR3 reads TGTGCCACCAGCAGTAGACTAGGCAGTGGAGATACGCAGTATTTT.

V usage is TRBV20-1 and J usage is TRBJ1-2, with D uncertain. Germline V CDR1 and CDR2: DFQATT, SNEGSKA (reference sequence). V was cut by 8 bases and J by 3 bases, with 7 bases left in between. The CDR3 covers 10 residues. The CDR3 coding sequence is TGCAGTCAAAGCGACTATGGCTACACCTTC. Encoded protein: CSQSDYGYTF.

The V gene is TRBV11-2, the J gene TRBJ2-1; 13 nucleotides align to TRBD2. There are 15 residues in the CDR3. V shed 5 bases, J shed 7 bases, and the junction held 5 bases outside the gene matches. The germline V gene encodes CDR1 SGHAT and CDR2 FQNNGV. CDR3 bases: TGTGCCAGCAGCATCCGGACTAGCGGGGGTAATGAGCAGTTCTTC. It specifies CASSIRTSGGNEQFF.

V is TRBV4-1 and J is TRBJ2-6, with D unresolved. V lost 0 bases and J 0 bases, leaving 6 bases between the germline ends. This CDR3 region has 16 residues. Germline loops: CDR1 MGHRA, CDR2 YSYEKL. CDR3 loop: CASSQEQLSGANVLTF. CDR3 nucleotides: TGCGCCAGCAGCCAAGAACAGCTCTCTGGGGCCAACGTCCTGACTTTC.

The chain employs TRBV5-4 and TRBJ2-3; 8 nucleotides match TRBD2. This CDR3 has 16 amino acids. J gave up 2 bases and V 4 bases, and 9 bases lay outside the gene matches. Looked up from germline, CDR1 is SGHNT and CDR2 is YYREEE (reference sequence). CDR3: CASSTVAGRFTDTQYF. The CDR3 DNA sequence: TGTGCCAGCAGCACCGTAGCGGGGAGATTCACAGATACGCAGTATTTT.